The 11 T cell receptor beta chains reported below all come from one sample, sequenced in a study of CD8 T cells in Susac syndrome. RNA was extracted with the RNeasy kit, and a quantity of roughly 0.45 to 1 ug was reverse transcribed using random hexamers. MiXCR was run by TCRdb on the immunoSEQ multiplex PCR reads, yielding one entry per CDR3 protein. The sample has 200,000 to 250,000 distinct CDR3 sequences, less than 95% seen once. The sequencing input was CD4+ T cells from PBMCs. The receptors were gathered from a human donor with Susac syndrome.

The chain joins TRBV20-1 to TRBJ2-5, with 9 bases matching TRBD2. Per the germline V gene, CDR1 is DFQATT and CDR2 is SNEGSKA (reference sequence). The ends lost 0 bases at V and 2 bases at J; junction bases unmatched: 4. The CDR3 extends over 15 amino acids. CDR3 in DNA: TGCAGTGCTAGAGATCCAGCGGGGGGTCAAGAGACCCAGTACTTC. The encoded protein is CSARDPAGGQETQYF.

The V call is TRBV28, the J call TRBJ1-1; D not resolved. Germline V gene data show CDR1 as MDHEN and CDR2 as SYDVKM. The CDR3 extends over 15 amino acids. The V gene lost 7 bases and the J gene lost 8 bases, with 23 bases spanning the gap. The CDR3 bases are TGTGCCAGCATCACCCTTAGGAGCGGAACCCAAGAAGCTTTCTTT. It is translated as CASITLRSGTQEAFF.

In nucleotides, the CDR3 is TGTGCCAGCAGCCCGACAGGGAATCGACATGGCTACACCTTC. Amino acids: CASSPTGNRHGYTF. This sequence joins TRBV6-1 and TRBJ1-2; 7 bases agree with TRBD1. CDR3 length: 14 residues. The V gene end was trimmed by 6 bases and the J gene end by 6 bases; junction bases not matched to a gene: 10. Germline loops: CDR1 MNHNS, CDR2 SASEGT.

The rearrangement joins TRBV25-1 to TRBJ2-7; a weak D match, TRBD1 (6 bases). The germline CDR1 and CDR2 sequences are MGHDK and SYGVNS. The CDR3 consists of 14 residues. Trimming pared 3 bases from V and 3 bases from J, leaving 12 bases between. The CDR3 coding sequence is TGTGCCAGCAGTGATAGCACAGGGCGCTACGAGCAGTACTTC. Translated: CASSDSTGRYEQYF.

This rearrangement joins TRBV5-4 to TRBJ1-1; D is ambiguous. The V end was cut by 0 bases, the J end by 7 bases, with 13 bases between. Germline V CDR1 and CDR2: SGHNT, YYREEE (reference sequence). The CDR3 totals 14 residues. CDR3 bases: TGTGCCAGCAGCTTGGGGGGAAAGGCCAGTGAAGCTTTCTTT. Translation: CASSLGGKASEAFF. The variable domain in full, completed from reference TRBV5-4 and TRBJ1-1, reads ETGVTQSPTHLIKTRGQQVTLRCSSQSGHNTVSWYQQALGQGPQFIFQYYREEENGRGNFPPRFSGLQFPNYSSELNVNALELDDSALYLCASSLGGKASEAFFGQGTRLTVV.

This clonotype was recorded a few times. CDR3 DNA: TGCGCCAGCAGCCGCGAAAGCCTCTCTGGGGCCAACGTCCTGACTTTC. Translating gives CASSRESLSGANVLTF. This sequence joins TRBV4-3 and TRBJ2-6; D gene uncertain. The CDR3 length is 16 residues. V lost 4 bases to trimming and J lost 0 bases, with 10 bases between them. The germline V gene has CDR1 LGHNA and CDR2 YSLEER.

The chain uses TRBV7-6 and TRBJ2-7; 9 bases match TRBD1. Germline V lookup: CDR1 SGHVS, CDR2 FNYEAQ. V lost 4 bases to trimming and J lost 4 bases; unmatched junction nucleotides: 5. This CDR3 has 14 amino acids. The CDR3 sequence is CASSSIQGAYEQYF. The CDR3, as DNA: TGTGCCAGCAGCTCGATACAGGGGGCTTACGAGCAGTACTTC.

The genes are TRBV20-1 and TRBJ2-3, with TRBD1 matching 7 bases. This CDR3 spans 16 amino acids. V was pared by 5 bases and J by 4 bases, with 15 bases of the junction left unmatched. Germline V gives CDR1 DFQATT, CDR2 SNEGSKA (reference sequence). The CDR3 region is CSAYLGAQGGPDTQYF. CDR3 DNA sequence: TGCAGTGCTTACCTGGGGGCCCAAGGGGGCCCAGATACGCAGTATTTT.

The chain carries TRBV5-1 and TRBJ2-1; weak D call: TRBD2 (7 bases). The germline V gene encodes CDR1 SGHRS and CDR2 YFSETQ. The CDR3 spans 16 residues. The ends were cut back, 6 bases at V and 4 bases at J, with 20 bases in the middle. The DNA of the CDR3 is TGCGCCAGCACCCGGGGGGCCAGGGGAGGGTACAATGAGCAGTTCTTC. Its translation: CASTRGARGGYNEQFF. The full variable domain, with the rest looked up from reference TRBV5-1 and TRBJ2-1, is KAGVTQTPRYLIKTRGQQVTLSCSPISGHRSVSWYQQTPGQGLQFLFEYFSETQRNKGNFPGRFSGRQFSNSRSEMNVSTLELGDSALYLCASTRGARGGYNEQFFGPGTRLTVL.

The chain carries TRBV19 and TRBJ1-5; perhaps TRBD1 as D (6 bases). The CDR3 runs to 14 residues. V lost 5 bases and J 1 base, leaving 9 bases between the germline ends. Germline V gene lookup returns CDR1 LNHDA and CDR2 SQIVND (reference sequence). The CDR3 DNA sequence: TGTGCCAGTAGTCTACAGGGAAGCAATCAGCCCCAGCATTTT. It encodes CASSLQGSNQPQHF. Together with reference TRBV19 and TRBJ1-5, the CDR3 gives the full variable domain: DGGITQSPKYLFRKEGQNVTLSCEQNLNHDAMYWYRQDPGQGLRLIYYSQIVNDFQKGDIAEGYSVSREKKESFPLTVTSAQKNPTAFYLCASSLQGSNQPQHFGDGTRLSIL.

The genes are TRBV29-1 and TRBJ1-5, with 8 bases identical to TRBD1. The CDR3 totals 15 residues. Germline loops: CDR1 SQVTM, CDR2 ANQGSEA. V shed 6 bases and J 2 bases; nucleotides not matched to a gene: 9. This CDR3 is CSVSDRGGGNQPQHF. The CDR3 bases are TGCAGCGTATCCGACAGGGGCGGCGGCAATCAGCCCCAGCATTTT.